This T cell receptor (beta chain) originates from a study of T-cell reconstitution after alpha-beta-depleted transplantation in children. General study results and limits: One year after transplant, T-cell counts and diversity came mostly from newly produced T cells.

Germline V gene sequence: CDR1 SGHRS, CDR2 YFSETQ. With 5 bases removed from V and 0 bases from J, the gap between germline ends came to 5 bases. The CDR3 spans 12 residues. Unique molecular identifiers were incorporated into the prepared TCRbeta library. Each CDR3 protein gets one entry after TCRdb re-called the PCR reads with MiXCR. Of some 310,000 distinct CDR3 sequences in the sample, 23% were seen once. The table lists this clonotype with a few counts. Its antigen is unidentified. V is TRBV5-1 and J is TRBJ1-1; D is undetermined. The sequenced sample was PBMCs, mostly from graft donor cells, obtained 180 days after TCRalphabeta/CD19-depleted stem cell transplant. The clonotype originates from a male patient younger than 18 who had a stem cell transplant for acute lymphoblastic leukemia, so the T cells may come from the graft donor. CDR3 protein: CASSYMNTEAFF. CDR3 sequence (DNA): TGCGCCAGCAGTTACATGAACACTGAAGCTTTCTTT.